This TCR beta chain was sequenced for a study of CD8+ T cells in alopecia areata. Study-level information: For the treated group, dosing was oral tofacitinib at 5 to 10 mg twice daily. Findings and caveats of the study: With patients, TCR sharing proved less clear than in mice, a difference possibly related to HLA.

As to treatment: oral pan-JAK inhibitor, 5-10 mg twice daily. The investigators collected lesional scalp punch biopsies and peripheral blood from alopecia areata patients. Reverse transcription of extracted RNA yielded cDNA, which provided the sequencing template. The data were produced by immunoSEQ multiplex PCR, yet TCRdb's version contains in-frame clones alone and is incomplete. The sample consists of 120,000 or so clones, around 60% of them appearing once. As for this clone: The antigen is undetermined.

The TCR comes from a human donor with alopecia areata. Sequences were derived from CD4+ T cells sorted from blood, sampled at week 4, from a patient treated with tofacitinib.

The CDR3 sequence is CASSVGGQGGNTIYF. As DNA, the CDR3 is TGTGCCAGCAGTGTCGGTGGACAGGGAGGAAACACCATATATTTT. This chain links TRBV2 with TRBJ1-3; the match to TRBD1 covers 8 bases. The CDR3 spans 15 residues. CDR1 is SNHLY and CDR2 is FYNNEI in the germline V gene. V was pared by 4 bases and J by 4 bases, with 6 bases of the junction left unmatched.